This T cell receptor (beta chain) emerged from a study of human T cells and chemical hapten exposure (dated by TCRdb to the early 2020s). With respect to the entire study: For sensitization, 2% DPC in acetone was applied to a roughly 2 cm by roughly 2 cm area of upper inner arm skin. Patients additionally received weekly therapeutic DPC doses to the scalp throughout the roughly 26-week study period. The study tracked peripheral blood TCR repertoire changes in vivo during primary and secondary sensitization to the hapten diphenylcyclopropenone (DPC) in alopecia patients. Patch tests used Finn chambers with 0.01% DPC on the upper back, scored after 6 days by International Contact Dermatitis Research Group standards. About 27 alopecia patients gave blood for TCR sequencing at one to four time points (pre-sensitization, 2, 6 and 24 weeks). The libraries were sequenced as a pool, and the TCR yield per sample differed mostly because of small variations in library volumes within the pool. The patient cohort, mostly female, included alopecia areata with under or over 50% scalp involvement, alopecia totalis and alopecia universalis. Patient blood was sampled pre-sensitization (week 0) and at 2, 6 and about 24 weeks after DPC sensitization.

Study-wide conclusions, independent of this receptor: Alopecia, a presumed autoimmune disease, was present in all patients, so the immune response of the patients might differ from that of healthy individuals. Significantly more large CDR3 similarity clusters were formed by expanded TCRs than by pre-sensitization or healthy control sets, consistent with antigen-driven responses. The number of PT1 expanded TCRs positively correlated with patch test score, significant at thresholds 8, 16 and 32 but not 4. DPC sensitization did not change the number of TCRs with a frequency above 1 in 1000, and there was no evidence of changes in global repertoire structure. Repeated subsampling changed both the strength of the expansion versus patch-test correlation and the threshold at which the correlation became significant.

The CDR3 spans 16 residues, from the cysteine through the phenylalanine. Just CDR3 DNA is preserved here, 48 bases in frame from base 1. The V end gives up 4 bases and the J end 8 bases, leaving 14 bases in the junction not matched to a gene. Remarks on this clonotype: What antigen it recognizes has not been identified. No qualities accompany the bases; no much larger clone lies one base away.

The time point tag for this specimen amounts to: patch test 2, 6 weeks after DPC sensitization. The sample's treatment or condition label, decoded: therapeutic diphenylcyclopropenone sensitization with weekly scalp DPC. At every patch-test visit, the blood draw took place before the patch test was put on. Eligible patients were aged 18 to 70, diagnosed with alopecia, deemed suitable for DPC therapy, and excluded if pregnant. Total RNA was extracted from unfractionated whole blood that had been collected in Tempus Blood RNA tubes. The receptor library was made with RACE. Sequenced on a NextSeq 500. During library preparation, unique molecular identifiers were attached to individual cDNA molecules so that TCRs could be counted quantitatively and reproducibly. Each blood RNA sample was used to sequence both TCR alpha and TCR beta chains. The paper's data handling went like this. A median of roughly 100,000 TCRs per sample was observed, with a range of 23,224 to 690,600. V, J and CDR3 annotation of the TCR reads was carried out using the Decombinator software suite. Every sample was subsampled to the same number of TCRs (28,000) for the PS versus PT1 abundance plots. Expanded TCRs were defined as absent before sensitization and observed at least eight times at the 2-week time point. The public reads were run again by TCRdb, first through fastp at Q25 and then through MiXCR, and only productive beta chains were kept. Each entry is one CDR3 protein sequence, shown with its most common DNA and genes. The V and J calls, along with clone size, are taken from TCRdb and not from the paper's own processing. This sample gives over 85,000 distinct CDR3 sequences in total; over 7.5% of them show up just once. Of the sample, about 2% falls within the top ten clones.

The TCR originated in a woman aged 40-49 years with alopecia areata. Some clones in this sample may be carry-over from other donors' samples. The rearranged chain carries TRBV12-3 or TRBV12-4 and TRBJ1-2, with 9 bases in between that match TRBD1. This specimen consisted of whole blood, obtained in connection with sensitization to the hapten diphenylcyclopropenone (DPC). The CDR3 reads CASSSLGTGSRLGYTF. Read as DNA, the sequence is TGTGCCAGCAGTTCCCTAGGGACAGGGAGCCGCCTGGGCTACACCTTC.